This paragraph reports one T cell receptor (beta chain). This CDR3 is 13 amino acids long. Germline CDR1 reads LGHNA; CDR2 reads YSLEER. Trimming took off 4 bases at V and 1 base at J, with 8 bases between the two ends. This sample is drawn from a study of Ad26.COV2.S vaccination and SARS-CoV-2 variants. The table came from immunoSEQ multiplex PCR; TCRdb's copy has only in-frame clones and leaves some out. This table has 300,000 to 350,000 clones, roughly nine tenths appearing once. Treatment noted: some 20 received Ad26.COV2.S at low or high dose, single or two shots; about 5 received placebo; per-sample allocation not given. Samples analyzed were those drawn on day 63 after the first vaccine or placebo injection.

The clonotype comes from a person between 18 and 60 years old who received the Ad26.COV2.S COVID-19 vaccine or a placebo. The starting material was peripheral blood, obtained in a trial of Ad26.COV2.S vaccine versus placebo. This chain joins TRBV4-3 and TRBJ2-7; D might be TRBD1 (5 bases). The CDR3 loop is CASSRQGSYEQYF. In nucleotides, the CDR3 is TGCGCCAGCAGCCGTCAGGGATCCTACGAGCAGTACTTC.